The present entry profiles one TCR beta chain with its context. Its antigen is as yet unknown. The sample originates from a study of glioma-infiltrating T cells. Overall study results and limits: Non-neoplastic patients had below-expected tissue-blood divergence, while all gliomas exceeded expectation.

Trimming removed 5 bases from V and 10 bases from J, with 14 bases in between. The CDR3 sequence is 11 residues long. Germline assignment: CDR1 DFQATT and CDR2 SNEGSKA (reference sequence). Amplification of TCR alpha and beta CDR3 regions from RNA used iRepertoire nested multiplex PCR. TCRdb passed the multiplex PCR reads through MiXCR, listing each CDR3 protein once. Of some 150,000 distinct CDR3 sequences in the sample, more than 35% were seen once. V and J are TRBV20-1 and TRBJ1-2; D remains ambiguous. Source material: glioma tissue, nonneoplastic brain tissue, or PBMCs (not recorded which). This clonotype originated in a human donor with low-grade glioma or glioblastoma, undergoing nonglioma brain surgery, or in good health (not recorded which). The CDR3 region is CSAALRVDYTF. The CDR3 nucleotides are TGCAGTGCTGCGCTCCGGGTAGACTACACCTTC.